These 32 T cell receptor beta chains were sequenced from one sample in a study of T cells in Graves' hyperthyroidism and ophthalmopathy. Amplification yielded TCR beta CDR3 regions, with RNA transcripts as the source. HTBI primers were employed in a first-round RT-PCR of the TCR CDR3. TCRdb analysed the multiplex PCR reads with MiXCR anew, one entry per CDR3 protein. The repertoire holds more than 500,000 distinct CDR3 sequences, with roughly 14% as singletons. Sequencing was carried out using blood. The receptors were sampled from a woman aged 40 to 50 with Graves' ophthalmopathy.

For this clonotype: The conserved phenylalanine or tryptophan is not found at the CDR3 terminus, so this likely reflects a read error. The chain recombines TRBV4-2 with TRBJ1-1; TRBD1 matches 9 bases. The V and J ends lost 6 bases and 8 bases, in that order; junction bases with no gene match: 4. The CDR3 is made up of 12 amino acids. Germline loops: CDR1 LGHNA, CDR2 YNFKEQ. The CDR3 region is CASREQGAEAFS. The DNA for the CDR3 is TGTGCCAGCAGGGAACAGGGGGCAGAAGCTTTCTCT.

This clonotype was picked up many times. The chain recombines TRBV27 with TRBJ2-7, with D maybe TRBD2 (5 bases). The V and J ends lost 0 bases and 5 bases respectively, with 11 bases between them. The V gene's germline CDR1 is MNHEY and CDR2 SMNVEV (reference sequence). The CDR3 runs 14 residues. As DNA, the CDR3 is TGTGCCAGCAGTTTATCTTCACTAGTCCACGAGCAGTACTTC. It is translated as CASSLSSLVHEQYF.

This clonotype was counted only a few times. The chain employs TRBV4-1 and TRBJ2-2, with 8 bases matching TRBD1. Trimming took 4 bases from V and 7 from J; bases not matched to a gene: 2. Germline CDR1 and CDR2: MGHRA and YSYEKL. The CDR3 length is 13 residues. The chain's CDR3 is CASSRGQGGELFF. CDR3 DNA sequence: TGCGCCAGCAGCCGCGGACAGGGCGGGGAGCTGTTTTTT.

This clonotype has a count of ten or more. V usage is TRBV6-5 and J usage is TRBJ2-7, with 7 bases identical to TRBD1. V was pared by 4 bases and J by 3 bases, with 3 bases of the junction left unmatched. The CDR3 consists of 13 residues. Germline V gene data show CDR1 as MNHEY and CDR2 as SVGAGI. Written as DNA, the CDR3 is TGTGCCAGCAGTTGGGGACAGTACTACGAGCAGTACTTC. Protein: CASSWGQYYEQYF.

This clonotype was seen more than once but under ten times. This chain links TRBV28 with TRBJ1-1; D remains unclear. Germline-derived CDR1 and CDR2 are MDHEN and SYDVKM. The V and J ends lost 6 bases and 1 base respectively, with 15 bases between them. This CDR3 comprises 15 residues. CDR3 sequence: CASRIRTGRNTEAFF. In DNA form, the CDR3 reads TGTGCCAGCAGAATCAGAACCGGCAGGAACACTGAAGCTTTCTTT.

The chain is built from TRBV29-1 and TRBJ1-2, with D unresolved. This CDR3 has 17 amino acids. Germline V gene lookup returns CDR1 SQVTM and CDR2 ANQGSEA. Trimming removed 0 bases from V and 3 bases from J, with 20 bases in between. CDR3 region: CSVEDYVRGYGDYGYTF. CDR3 nucleotide sequence: TGCAGCGTTGAAGATTACGTTCGGGGATATGGAGACTATGGCTACACCTTC.

In its sample, this clonotype was seen many times. This chain links TRBV7-9 with TRBJ2-5; D gene uncertain. Trimming removed 5 bases from V and 4 bases from J, with 8 bases in between. Germline loops: CDR1 SEHNR, CDR2 FQNEAQ (reference sequence). The CDR3 contains 12 residues. CDR3: CASSQNLETQYF. The DNA of the CDR3 is TGTGCCAGCAGCCAAAATTTAGAGACCCAGTACTTC.

This clonotype showed up many times. The rearrangement joins TRBV19 to TRBJ1-1; D call uncertain. Deletions cut 0 bases from V and 4 bases from J, with 18 bases between. The CDR3 spans 17 residues. Per germline, CDR1 LNHDA and CDR2 SQIVND (reference sequence). Here the CDR3 reads CASSIDLVTAAGTEAFF. The CDR3 DNA is TGTGCCAGTAGTATAGATTTGGTCACGGCAGCGGGCACTGAAGCTTTCTTT.

The table lists this clonotype with many counts. This chain connects TRBV6-1 to TRBJ1-2, with unresolved D. V shed 5 bases and J shed 1 base, with 5 bases lying between them. This CDR3 comprises 12 residues. CDR1 and CDR2 (germline): MNHNS, SASEGT. CDR3 residues: CASSLHNYGYTF. DNA for the CDR3: TGTGCCAGCAGTCTGCATAACTATGGCTACACCTTC.

The chain employs TRBV9 and TRBJ2-7; 7 nucleotides match TRBD1. CDR3 size: 16 residues. Germline CDR1 reads SGDLS; CDR2 reads YYNGEE. With V trimmed by 3 bases and J by 0 bases, 9 bases remained unmatched. CDR3 bases: TGTGCCAGCAGCGGCGGATCGGGACAGAGCTCCTACGAGCAGTACTTC. Translated, it gives CASSGGSGQSSYEQYF. Combining the CDR3 with reference TRBV9 and TRBJ2-7 gives the whole variable domain DSGVTQTPKHLITATGQRVTLRCSPRSGDLSVYWYQQSLDQGLQFLIQYYNGEERAKGNILERFSAQQFPDLHSELNLSSLELGDSALYFCASSGGSGQSSYEQYFGPGTRLTVT.

V gene TRBV3-1 combines with J gene TRBJ2-2; TRBD2 agrees at 10 bases. The CDR3 consists of 16 residues. Germline lookup yields CDR1 LGHDT and CDR2 YNNKEL (reference sequence). Losses at the gene ends were 3 bases for V and 6 bases for J; bases not matched to a gene: 7. CDR3: CASSHRTSGAAGELFF. DNA for the CDR3: TGTGCCAGCAGCCATAGGACTAGCGGAGCAGCCGGGGAGCTGTTTTTT. Complete variable domain (other parts from reference TRBV3-1 and TRBJ2-2): DTAVSQTPKYLVTQMGNDKSIKCEQNLGHDTMYWYKQDSKKFLKIMFSYNNKELIINETVPNRFSPKSPDKAHLNLHINSLELGDSAVYFCASSHRTSGAAGELFFGEGSRLTVL.

This clonotype occurred many times. This chain joins TRBV29-1 and TRBJ2-7; 10 bases are a match to TRBD1. The CDR3 contains 16 residues. V shed 0 bases, J shed 2 bases, and the junction held 7 bases outside the gene matches. CDR1 SQVTM and CDR2 ANQGSEA come from the germline V gene. The CDR3 loop reads CSVEDLGTGATYEQYF. The CDR3 DNA reads as TGCAGCGTTGAAGATCTAGGGACAGGGGCCACCTACGAGCAGTACTTC.

The table lists this clonotype with many counts. This chain joins TRBV30 and TRBJ1-1; D is possibly TRBD1 (5 bases). CDR1 is GTSNPN, CDR2 SVGIG, per germline (reference sequence). The CDR3 sequence is 13 residues long. V was clipped by 3 bases and J by 1 base, with 9 bases between them. Written as DNA, the CDR3 is TGTGCCTGGAGCCGGGGCTGGAACACTGAAGCTTTCTTT. It encodes CAWSRGWNTEAFF.

This rearrangement joins TRBV9 to TRBJ2-5, with 11 bases fitting TRBD2. The CDR3 contains 17 residues. J lost 2 bases, V lost 3 bases, and 9 bases had no gene match. CDR1 is SGDLS, CDR2 YYNGEE, per germline. The CDR3 loop is CASSAGPSSGRQETQYF. In DNA, the CDR3 is TGTGCCAGCAGCGCCGGACCTTCTAGCGGGAGGCAAGAGACCCAGTACTTC.

This clonotype occurred many times. The chain employs TRBV7-8 and TRBJ1-1; tentative D call: TRBD1 (5 bases). V was cut by 0 bases and J by 4 bases, with 15 bases left in between. This CDR3 is built from 16 residues. CDR1 is SGHVS, CDR2 FQNEAQ, per germline. This chain's CDR3 is CASSLASGGGITEAFF. The CDR3 DNA reads as TGTGCCAGCAGCTTAGCAAGCGGGGGGGGTATCACTGAAGCTTTCTTT.

This clonotype has at least ten counts. This chain uses TRBV19 with TRBJ1-5, with D unresolved. V shed 3 bases and J shed 0 bases, with 9 bases lying between them. Germline loops: CDR1 LNHDA, CDR2 SQIVND (reference sequence). This CDR3 is built from 15 residues. The CDR3 DNA follows: TGTGCCAGTAGTATGAGGCCCTTTAGCAATCAGCCCCAGCATTTT. Translation: CASSMRPFSNQPQHF.

This clonotype was found many times. This sequence joins TRBV20-1 and TRBJ2-5; a weak D match, TRBD2 (6 bases). The length of the CDR3 is 12 residues. The V gene's germline CDR1 is DFQATT and CDR2 SNEGSKA (reference sequence). V was pared by 6 bases and J by 14 bases, with 22 bases between. CDR3 sequence reads: CSAPPTSGPGYF. In nucleotides, the CDR3 is TGCAGTGCCCCCCCCACCAGCGGGCCAGGTTACTTC.

Regarding this clonotype: Being one base from a much bigger clone, this may be a read error. This chain links TRBV9 with TRBJ1-5; no definite D call. Trimming stripped 1 base from V and 4 bases from J, with 0 bases between. CDR3 length equals 11 residues. CDR1 is SGDLS and CDR2 is YYNGEE in the germline V gene. In nucleotides, the CDR3 is TGTGCCAGCAGCGTAAATCAGCCCCAGCATTTT. Its protein is CASSVNQPQHF.

This clonotype was counted at least ten times. The chain is built from TRBV15 and TRBJ2-7; tentatively, D is TRBD2 (6 bases). V was cut by 5 bases and J by 1 base, with 15 bases left in between. Germline CDR1 and CDR2: LNHNV and YYDKDF (reference sequence). The CDR3 contains 15 residues. The CDR3 DNA follows: TGTGCCACCAGCGTGGTTGCTAGCGCGTCCTACGAGCAGTACTTC. As protein: CATSVVASASYEQYF.

In this sample, this clonotype turned up many times. V and J are TRBV20-1 and TRBJ1-6; 7 nucleotides align to TRBD1. CDR3 size: 14 residues. The ends lost 0 bases at V and 6 bases at J; junction bases unmatched: 2. Germline loops: CDR1 DFQATT, CDR2 SNEGSKA (reference sequence). The CDR3 nucleotides read TGCAGTGCTAGAGAGGGACAGAGTAATTCACCCCTCCACTTT. This codes for CSAREGQSNSPLHF.

This clonotype has at least ten counts. J is TRBJ2-2 and V is TRBV20-1; TRBD2 agrees at 7 bases. CDR1 and CDR2 from the germline V gene are DFQATT and SNEGSKA (reference sequence). Trimming removed 1 base from V and 1 base from J; junction bases left unmatched: 6. The CDR3 sequence is 16 residues long. CDR3: CSARALGGWNTGELFF. CDR3 nucleotide sequence: TGCAGTGCTAGAGCTCTGGGGGGGTGGAACACCGGGGAGCTGTTTTTT.

This clonotype showed up many times. The CDR3 DNA reads as TGTGCCAGTAGTGTGAACAGGGTGGCGGGGAACACTGAAGCTTTCTTT. It is translated as CASSVNRVAGNTEAFF. The chain carries TRBV19 and TRBJ1-1; a weak D match, TRBD1 (6 bases). V was cut by 5 bases and J by 1 base, with 17 bases left in between. This CDR3 comprises 16 residues. From germline, CDR1 is LNHDA and CDR2 SQIVND (reference sequence). The full variable domain, completed using reference TRBV19 and TRBJ1-1, is DGGITQSPKYLFRKEGQNVTLSCEQNLNHDAMYWYRQDPGQGLRLIYYSQIVNDFQKGDIAEGYSVSREKKESFPLTVTSAQKNPTAFYLCASSVNRVAGNTEAFFGQGTRLTVV.

This clonotype was observed a few times. A read error is possible here, since a much larger clone lies one base away. The chain uses TRBV12-3 or TRBV12-4 and TRBJ1-1; possibly TRBD1 for D (5 bases). Trimming pared 5 bases from V and 4 bases from J, leaving 11 bases between. The CDR3 length is 13 residues. The DNA for the CDR3 is TGTGCCAGCAGTCAGGGTGTTGGCACTGAAGCTTTCTTT. This gives the protein CASSQGVGTEAFF.

In its sample, this clonotype was seen many times. This chain joins TRBV28 and TRBJ2-5, with D uncertain. This CDR3 is built from 12 residues. CDR1 and CDR2 from the germline V gene are MDHEN and SYDVKM. Trimming left V 7 bases short and J 5 bases short, with 11 bases between. DNA of the CDR3: TGTGCCAGCAAAAACCTGGGGGAGACCCAGTACTTC. Translated, it gives CASKNLGETQYF.

This chain links TRBV9 with TRBJ2-7, with a possible D match to TRBD1 (7 bases). Germline V gene sequence: CDR1 SGDLS, CDR2 YYNGEE. This CDR3 has 15 residues. Trimming took off 1 base at V and 4 bases at J, with 15 bases between the two ends. This CDR3 reads CASSVTTGSGYEQYF. The CDR3 DNA reads TGTGCCAGCAGCGTAACGACAGGGAGCGGGTACGAGCAGTACTTC.

The chain carries TRBV11-2 and TRBJ2-7; possible D gene TRBD1, 5 bases. Per the germline V gene, CDR1 is SGHAT and CDR2 is FQNNGV. V lost 2 bases, J lost 6 bases, and 14 bases lay in between. The CDR3 is made up of 14 amino acids. CDR3 residues: CASSLRGSLTEQYF. The CDR3 DNA follows: TGTGCCAGCAGCTTAAGGGGTTCTCTTACCGAGCAGTACTTC.

This clonotype was observed at least ten times. The junction differs from germline at one of its ends, possibly a read error. The chain couples TRBV7-8 to TRBJ2-7, with a weak D call TRBD1 (5 bases). From germline, CDR1 is SGHVS and CDR2 FQNEAQ. The CDR3 has 14 residues. In nucleotides, the CDR3 is TGTACCAGCAGCTCCGACAGCCTTGGCTACGAGCAGTACTTC. This encodes CTSSSDSLGYEQYF.

This clonotype occurred many times. The chain combines TRBV28 with TRBJ2-7, with TRBD2 matching over 7 bases. J was trimmed by 2 bases and V by 7 bases; bases with no gene match: 14. Germline V gene lookup returns CDR1 MDHEN and CDR2 SYDVKM. There are 16 residues in the CDR3. The CDR3 loop reads CASTPTNWAGAYEQYF. Written as DNA, the CDR3 is TGTGCCAGCACCCCGACGAATTGGGCGGGAGCCTACGAGCAGTACTTC.

This clonotype was counted at least ten times. The J gene is TRBJ2-5, the V gene TRBV28; TRBD1 aligns across 8 bases. Trimming at V came to 6 bases and at J to 5 bases, leaving 11 bases not matched to a gene. This CDR3 is built from 15 residues. In germline, CDR1 is MDHEN, CDR2 SYDVKM. CDR3 residues: CASRHPRGPGETQYF. In nucleotides, the CDR3 is TGTGCCAGCAGACACCCCAGGGGGCCTGGGGAGACCCAGTACTTC.

The sample holds many counts of this clonotype. The genes are TRBV18 and TRBJ1-1, with no clear D. Germline V gene sequence: CDR1 KGHSH, CDR2 LQKENI. CDR3 size: 13 residues. V was trimmed by 2 bases and J by 4 bases, leaving 8 bases between them. For the CDR3, the DNA is TGTGCCAGCTCACCATATCGAGGCACTGAAGCTTTCTTT. Amino acids: CASSPYRGTEAFF.

This clonotype has ten or more counts. The chain joins TRBV20-1 to TRBJ2-7, with TRBD2 matching over 9 bases. The J segment lost 1 base and the V segment lost 0 bases, leaving 1 base of the junction unmatched. The CDR3 loop spans 14 amino acids. CDR1 and CDR2 from the germline V gene are DFQATT and SNEGSKA (reference sequence). The CDR3 protein is CSARELAGSYEQYF. In DNA form, the CDR3 reads TGCAGTGCTAGAGAACTAGCGGGTTCCTACGAGCAGTACTTC.

The rearrangement links TRBV7-8 to TRBJ2-2; D could derive from TRBD1 or TRBD2 (5 bases each). The CDR3 runs to 18 residues. V was shortened by 1 base and J by 2 bases, with 17 bases between the two germline ends. Germline CDR1 SGHVS, CDR2 FQNEAQ. DNA of the CDR3: TGTGCCAGCAGCTTAGGGAGGCCGGGACCTACTAACACCGGGGAGCTGTTTTTT. Residues: CASSLGRPGPTNTGELFF. The whole variable domain, remainder taken from reference TRBV7-8 and TRBJ2-2, is GAGVSQSPRYKVAKRGQDVALRCDPISGHVSLFWYQQALGQGPEFLTYFQNEAQLDKSGLPSDRFFAERPEGSVSTLKIQRTQQEDSAVYLCASSLGRPGPTNTGELFFGEGSRLTVL.